This T cell receptor (beta chain) is from a study of technical replicates of blood from a handful of donors. Assay: immunoSEQ multiplex PCR; the TCRdb copy retains only in-frame clones and omits some. The repertoire includes some 96,000 clones, 90% to 96% of them detected once, and 0.22% sits in the top ten. This CDR3 is 15 amino acids long. Germline V gene sequence: CDR1 KGHSH, CDR2 LQKENI. Trimming removed 1 base from V and 8 bases from J, with 17 bases in between. The chain couples TRBV18 to TRBJ1-2; the D is unclear. The source of this sequence is a human donor in good health. Material: T cells isolated from PBMCs. CDR3 region: CASSPRGGKDGGYTF. CDR3 DNA: TGTGCCAGCTCACCACGGGGAGGGAAGGACGGGGGCTACACCTTC.